A selection of T cell receptor beta chains follows, all from one sample in a study of T-cell memory formation after mild COVID-19. MiXCR, applied by TCRdb to the 5' RACE reads, yields one record per CDR3 protein. The repertoire has about 260,000 distinct CDR3 sequences, around 8% of them found once; the top ten carry approximately 23%. Sequenced: PBMCs or a T cell subset sorted from them (not recorded which). The receptors were gathered from a man aged 18-30 years who had mild COVID-19 (a few samples of this study predate the infection). Cell type and time point are not known. The CDR3 runs from the conserved cysteine through the conserved F or W. A D gene is named only where the DNA matches it firmly. For some rows the clone size is stated as once, few or many, or as a class when expanded; others skip it.

>-|-|TRBV25-1|TRBJ1-1
CASSYGREKNTEAFF
TGTGCCAGCAGTTATGGGAGGGAGAAGAACACTGAAGCTTTCTTT
>-|many|TRBV13|TRBJ1-6
CASRTGSSYNSPLHF
TGTGCCAGCAGAACGGGAAGCTCCTATAATTCACCCCTCCACTTT
>TRBD1|-|TRBV10-3|TRBJ2-3
CAISELGQGGDTQYF
TGTGCCATCAGTGAGCTGGGACAGGGGGGAGATACGCAGTATTTT
>-|many|TRBV15|TRBJ1-1
CATSRVGREGEAFF
TGTGCCACCAGCAGAGTTGGACGAGAGGGTGAAGCTTTCTTT
>-|many|TRBV5-1|TRBJ1-4
CASSLVVRGGPNEKLFF
TGCGCCAGCAGCTTGGTAGTCCGTGGAGGGCCTAATGAAAAACTGTTTTTT
>TRBD2|-|TRBV3-1|TRBJ2-3
CASSQSSGGAPDTQYF
TGTGCCAGCAGCCAGAGTAGCGGGGGGGCCCCCGATACGCAGTATTTT
>TRBD2|-|TRBV12-5|TRBJ2-1
CASGLVGTSGGANEQFF
TGTGCTAGTGGTTTGGTAGGGACTAGCGGGGGGGCCAATGAGCAGTTCTTC
>-|-|TRBV29-1|TRBJ1-1
CSGGHEYTEAFF
TGCAGCGGGGGACACGAGTACACTGAAGCTTTCTTT
>-|-|TRBV7-2|TRBJ2-2
CASSLAETGELFF
TGTGCCAGCAGCTTAGCCGAGACCGGGGAGCTGTTTTTT
>TRBD1|-|TRBV6-1|TRBJ1-2
CASRLDAGTGWLRGYGYTF
TGTGCCAGCAGATTAGACGCCGGGACAGGGTGGCTTAGGGGATATGGCTACACCTTC
>TRBD2|many|TRBV5-1|TRBJ2-3
CASSSMVGGGANTQYF
TGCGCCAGCAGCTCCATGGTTGGCGGGGGAGCGAATACGCAGTATTTT
>-|-|TRBV6-1|TRBJ2-3
CASSDLFADTQYF
TGTGCCAGCAGTGACCTATTCGCCGATACGCAGTATTTT
>TRBD2|few|TRBV7-2|TRBJ2-3
CASSLLGGGTSTDTQYF
TGTGCCAGCAGCTTATTGGGCGGGGGTACTAGCACAGATACGCAGTATTTT
>-|many|TRBV29-1|TRBJ2-3
CSAPGVNTDTQYF
TGCAGCGCCCCGGGGGTAAACACAGATACGCAGTATTTT
>-|-|TRBV11-3|TRBJ2-5
CASGKGDQETQYF
TGTGCCAGCGGCAAGGGAGACCAAGAGACCCAGTACTTC
>-|few|TRBV27|TRBJ2-2
CASSHGLGTGELFF
TGTGCCAGCAGTCATGGGCTAGGCACCGGGGAGCTGTTTTTT